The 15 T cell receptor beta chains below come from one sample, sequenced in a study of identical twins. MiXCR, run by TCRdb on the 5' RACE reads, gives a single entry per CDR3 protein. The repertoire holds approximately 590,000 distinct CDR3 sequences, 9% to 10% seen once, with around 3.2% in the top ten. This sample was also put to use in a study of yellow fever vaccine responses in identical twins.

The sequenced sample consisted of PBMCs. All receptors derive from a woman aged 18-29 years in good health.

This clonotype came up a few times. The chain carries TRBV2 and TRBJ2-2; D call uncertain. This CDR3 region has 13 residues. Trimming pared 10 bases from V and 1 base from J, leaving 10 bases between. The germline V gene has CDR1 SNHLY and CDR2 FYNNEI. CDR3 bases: TGTGCCACTAGGACGGAGAACACCGGGGAGCTGTTTTTT. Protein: CATRTENTGELFF.

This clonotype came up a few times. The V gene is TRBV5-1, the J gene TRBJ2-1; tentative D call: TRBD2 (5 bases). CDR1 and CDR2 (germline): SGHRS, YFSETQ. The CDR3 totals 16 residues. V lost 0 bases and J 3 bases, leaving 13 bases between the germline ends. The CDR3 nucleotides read TGCGCCAGCAGCTTGGAGGTAAGACGGGACTACAATGAGCAGTTCTTC. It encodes CASSLEVRRDYNEQFF.

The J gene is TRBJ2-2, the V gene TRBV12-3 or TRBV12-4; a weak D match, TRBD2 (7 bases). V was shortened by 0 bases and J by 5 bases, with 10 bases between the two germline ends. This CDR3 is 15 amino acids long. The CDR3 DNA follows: TGTGCCAGCAGTTTAGCGGGGGGGCTTACCGGGGAGCTGTTTTTT. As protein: CASSLAGGLTGELFF.

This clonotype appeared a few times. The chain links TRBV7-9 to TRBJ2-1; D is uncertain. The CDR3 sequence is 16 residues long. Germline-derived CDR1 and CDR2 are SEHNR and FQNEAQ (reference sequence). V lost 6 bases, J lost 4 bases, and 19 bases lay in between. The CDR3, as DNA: TGTGCCAGCAGTTTCCGACAAGCAACAAAATACAATGAGCAGTTCTTC. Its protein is CASSFRQATKYNEQFF.

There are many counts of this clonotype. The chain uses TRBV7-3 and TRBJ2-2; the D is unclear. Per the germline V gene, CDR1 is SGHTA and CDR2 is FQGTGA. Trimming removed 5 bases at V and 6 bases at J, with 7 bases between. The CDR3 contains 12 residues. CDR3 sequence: CASSPLSGELFF. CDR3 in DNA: TGTGCCAGCAGCCCCTTGTCCGGGGAGCTGTTTTTT.

Here the CDR3 DNA reads TGTGCCAGCAGTTTGGGGCAGGGAAGGGTTAGCACAGATACGCAGTATTTT. Translating it yields CASSLGQGRVSTDTQYF. This chain links TRBV12-3 or TRBV12-4 with TRBJ2-3; the D gene is possibly TRBD1 (5 bases). The CDR3 has 17 amino acids. V dropped 3 bases and J dropped 0 bases, with 16 bases sitting between them.

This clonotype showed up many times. CDR3 DNA sequence: TGTGCCAGCAGTCCCTGGGGTGGGGACGAGCAGTACTTC. Residues: CASSPWGGDEQYF. The V and J genes are TRBV7-9 and TRBJ2-7; no firm D call. This CDR3 is 13 amino acids long. Germline values: CDR1 SEHNR, CDR2 FQNEAQ (reference sequence). Deletions cut 6 bases from V and 5 bases from J, with 14 bases between. Looking up the rest from reference TRBV7-9 and TRBJ2-7 gives the full variable domain: DTGVSQNPRHKITKRGQNVTFRCDPISEHNRLYWYRQTLGQGPEFLTYFQNEAQLEKSRLLSDRFSAERPKGSFSTLEIQRTEQGDSAMYLCASSPWGGDEQYFGPGTRLTVT.

The CDR3, as DNA: TGTGCCAGCAGCCCTTCGGACAGGGGGACAGAGACCCAGTACTTC. Translation: CASSPSDRGTETQYF. The rearrangement uses TRBV12-3 or TRBV12-4 and TRBJ2-5; 10 bases are a match to TRBD1. The CDR3 contains 15 residues. V was clipped by 6 bases and J by 4 bases; unmatched bases: 8.

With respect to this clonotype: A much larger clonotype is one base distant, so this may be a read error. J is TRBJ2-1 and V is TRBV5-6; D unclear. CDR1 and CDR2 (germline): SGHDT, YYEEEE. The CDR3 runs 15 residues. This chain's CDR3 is CTSSSPLKKPNEQFF. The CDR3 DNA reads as TGTACCAGCAGCTCCCCCCTTAAAAAGCCGAATGAGCAGTTCTTC.

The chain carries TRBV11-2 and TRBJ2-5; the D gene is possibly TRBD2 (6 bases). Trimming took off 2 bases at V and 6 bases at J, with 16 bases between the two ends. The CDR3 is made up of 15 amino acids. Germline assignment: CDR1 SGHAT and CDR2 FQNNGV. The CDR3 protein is CASSLFGRGNKTQYF. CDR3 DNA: TGTGCCAGCAGCTTATTCGGCCGGGGGAATAAGACCCAGTACTTC.

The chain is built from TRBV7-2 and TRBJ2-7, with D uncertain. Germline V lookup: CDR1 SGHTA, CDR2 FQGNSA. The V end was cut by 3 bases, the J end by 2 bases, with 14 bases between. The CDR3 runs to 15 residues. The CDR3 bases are TGTGCCAGCAGCTTTGGGGTTGCCCGGACCTACGAGCAGTACTTC. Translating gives CASSFGVARTYEQYF.

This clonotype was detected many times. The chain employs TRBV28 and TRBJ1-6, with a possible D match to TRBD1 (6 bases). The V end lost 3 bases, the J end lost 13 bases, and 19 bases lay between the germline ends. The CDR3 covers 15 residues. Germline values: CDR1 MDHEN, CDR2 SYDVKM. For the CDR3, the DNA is TGTGCCAGCAGTTTCCCTGTCAGGGGTGTGTCGCCCCTCCACTTT. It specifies CASSFPVRGVSPLHF.

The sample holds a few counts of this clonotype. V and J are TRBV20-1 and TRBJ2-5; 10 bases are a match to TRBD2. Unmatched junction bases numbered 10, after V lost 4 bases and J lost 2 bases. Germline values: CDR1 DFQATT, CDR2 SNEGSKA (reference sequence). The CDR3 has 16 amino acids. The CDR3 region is CSATGGTSDLQETQYF. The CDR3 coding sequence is TGCAGTGCTACCGGAGGGACTAGCGATTTACAAGAGACCCAGTACTTC.

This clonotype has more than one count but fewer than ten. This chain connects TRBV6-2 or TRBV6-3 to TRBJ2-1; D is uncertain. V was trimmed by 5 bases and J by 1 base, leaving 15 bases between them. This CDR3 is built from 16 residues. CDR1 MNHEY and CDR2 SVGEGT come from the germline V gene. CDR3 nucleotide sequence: TGTGCCAGCAGTCCTACCTGGGTGGGGTCCTACAATGAGCAGTTCTTC. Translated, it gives CASSPTWVGSYNEQFF.

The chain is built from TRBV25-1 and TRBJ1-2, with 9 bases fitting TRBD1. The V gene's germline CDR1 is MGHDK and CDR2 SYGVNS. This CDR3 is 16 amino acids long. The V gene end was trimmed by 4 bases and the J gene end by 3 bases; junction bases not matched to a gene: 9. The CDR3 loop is CASSGPAYRGHYGYTF. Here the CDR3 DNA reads TGTGCCAGCAGTGGTCCCGCTTACAGGGGGCACTATGGCTACACCTTC.